One T cell receptor beta chain is described in this entry. The antigen it recognizes is unknown. Within one base of it there is no much larger clone, and no base qualities were kept. The data were taken from a study of blood T cell repertoires in COVID-19 (dated by TCRdb to about 2020). Describing the broader study: Samples from collaborators originated in the United States, Italy and Spain and spanned both the acute and convalescent phases of COVID-19. Samples were obtained from the ongoing ImmuneRACE study (first 160 participants) and from about 1,300 subjects provided by 6 global collaborators. The prospective study material was composed of cDNA or gDNA derived from T cells, B-cell-depleted T cells, or PBMCs. Deeply sampled blood TCRbeta repertoires from subjects exposed to, actively infected with, or recovered from COVID-19 were included in the dataset. Sample metadata almost always included a de-identified subject ID, COVID-19 status, age in years and sex. A freely available public database, intended as a resource for researchers studying the immune response to SARS-CoV-2, is where the repertoires were released. Where available, HLA class I and class II types were obtained from metadata supplied by the sample provider rather than from assay-based typing.

TCRbeta CDR3 regions were amplified from genomic DNA by means of the immunoSEQ Assay, a bias-controlled multiplex PCR. The published analysis was carried out like this. The number of nucleated cells in each sample was estimated from the amplification of reference gene primers within the assay. To quantify the absolute abundance of each unique TCRbeta CDR3 rearrangement, sequence reads were collapsed and filtered. For each sample, productive Simpson clonality was calculated by taking the square root of Simpson's diversity index across productive rearrangements. TCRdb limited this immuneACCESS table to in-frame rearrangements with V and J called. A share of clones is missing; checked studies link under half to unresolved V genes, and the rest is unexplained. V and J calls and clone size are as listed in that table; D and trimming were resolved from the DNA. This sample comprises fewer than 400,000 clones, over 85% of them detected only once. The ten top clones hold about 1.7% of the sample.

Study-level results and caveats: The quantity of clinical and demographic metadata differed by source and by participant and was supplied without curation.

In the prospective study, participants were roughly 18 to 100 years old, resided in 24 geographic areas of the United States, and were enrolled through a virtual design. To assign participants to cohorts, the prospective study relied on clinical history that participants themselves reported in a screening survey and a study questionnaire. Recovered participants in ImmuneRACE Cohort 3 were defined as having two consecutive negative NP/OP PCR tests, clearance from a healthcare professional, or resolution of symptoms. In the prospective study, mobile phlebotomists collected whole blood, serum and a nasopharyngeal or oropharyngeal swab from each participant. Additional blood draws and questionnaires over an approximately 2-month period could optionally be provided by prospective study participants. Before DNA extraction, blood samples from the prospective study were shipped at room temperature or frozen.

The CDR3 spans 14 residues, from the cysteine through the phenylalanine. Only the CDR3 region is kept as DNA, spanning 42 bases read in frame from base 1. V loses 5 bases at its end and J loses 9 bases; junction bases beyond the gene matches: 9. According to the germline V gene, CDR1 reads KGHDR and CDR2 reads SFDVKD. This receptor was taken from a woman aged 25-40 years who had recovered from COVID-19. Rearrangement joined TRBV24-1 to TRBJ1-5, with TRBD1 matching 7 junction bases. Sequencing was done on a sample of PBMCs or T cells enriched from blood (not recorded which). The CDR3 region has the sequence CATSGRTGTWPQHF. In nucleotides, the sequence is TGTGCCACCAGTGGCCGGACAGGCACATGGCCCCAGCATTTT.